These 14 T cell receptor beta chains originate from one sample sequenced in a study of T cell responses to AZD1222 COVID-19 vaccine (dated by TCRdb to about 2021). Library preparation employed the immunoSEQ multiplex PCR assay. Not all clones reach the TCRdb copy of this immuneACCESS table, which keeps in-frame sequences only. Checked studies attribute under half of the gap to unresolved V genes and leave the rest unexplained. The sample yields approximately 150,000 clones; 70% to 90% were counted once. The ten largest clones add up to less than 6% of the sample. In light of the paper, this sample's time point label describes: about 28 days (+/-7) after the second vaccine dose. The sample consisted of peripheral blood, taken 28 days after the second AZD1222 dose. The receptors originated from an adult who received the AZD1222 COVID-19 vaccine.

The chain employs TRBV19 and TRBJ2-7, with D perhaps given as TRBD1 or TRBD2 (5 bases each). Germline-derived CDR1 and CDR2 are LNHDA and SQIVND (reference sequence). V lost 6 bases to trimming and J lost 0 bases, with 12 bases between them. CDR3 length: 14 amino acids. CDR3 coding DNA: TGTGCCAGTAGCCGGGACCTCCTCTCCTACGAGCAGTACTTC. It specifies CASSRDLLSYEQYF.

J is TRBJ1-5 and V is TRBV24-1; 8 positions match TRBD1. V was clipped by 4 bases and J by 0 bases; unmatched bases: 10. The length of the CDR3 is 18 residues. Germline V CDR1 and CDR2: KGHDR, SFDVKD. The CDR3 sequence is CATSERITGGRSNQPQHF. CDR3 in DNA: TGTGCCACCAGTGAACGAATCACAGGGGGGCGTAGCAATCAGCCCCAGCATTTT.

In this sample, this clone turned up once. This chain uses TRBV5-6 with TRBJ1-6; D unresolved. The germline CDR1 and CDR2 sequences are SGHDT and YYEEEE. The V end lost 3 bases, the J end lost 0 bases, and 10 bases lay between the germline ends. The CDR3 runs to 16 residues. The CDR3 DNA is TGTGCCAGCAGCTATGGCGAGAGCTCCTATAATTCACCCCTCCACTTT. This gives the protein CASSYGESSYNSPLHF.

By share, this clone counts as medium-sized. The CDR3 coding sequence is TGTGCCAGCAGCCCCTATAGCGGGATGAATGAGCAGTTCTTC. Translation gives CASSPYSGMNEQFF. The chain employs TRBV6-5 and TRBJ2-1; 8 nucleotides match TRBD2. Germline loops: CDR1 MNHEY, CDR2 SVGAGI. The ends lost 6 bases at V and 7 bases at J; junction bases unmatched: 8. This CDR3 is 14 amino acids long.

The chain combines TRBV6-5 with TRBJ1-1; D not certain. The germline V and J ends were trimmed by 8 bases and 6 bases, with 19 bases remaining between them. The germline V gene has CDR1 MNHEY and CDR2 SVGAGI. The CDR3 runs to 14 residues. CDR3 loop: CASLKRAPFSEAFF. In DNA form, the CDR3 reads TGTGCCAGCCTTAAGAGGGCTCCATTTTCTGAAGCTTTCTTT.

This clone came up a few times. The chain has TRBV11-3 and TRBJ2-1; the match to TRBD1 covers 8 bases. Trimming removed 5 bases from V and 2 bases from J; junction bases left unmatched: 5. The germline V gene has CDR1 SGHNT and CDR2 YENEEA. The CDR3 runs to 15 residues. CDR3 DNA sequence: TGTGCCAGCAGCCCTTGGGACAGGCCCTACAATGAGCAGTTCTTC. Encoded protein: CASSPWDRPYNEQFF.

DNA of the CDR3: TGTGCCAGCAGGCCTTACGAGCAGTACTTC. Translation: CASRPYEQYF. J is TRBJ2-7 and V is TRBV25-1; D is ambiguous. Germline assignment: CDR1 MGHDK and CDR2 SYGVNS. Trimming pared 6 bases from V and 4 bases from J, leaving 4 bases between. The CDR3 totals 10 residues.

The rearrangement joins TRBV28 to TRBJ1-1; 8 bases are a match to TRBD1. In germline, CDR1 is MDHEN, CDR2 SYDVKM. The CDR3 consists of 15 residues. V was clipped by 4 bases and J by 5 bases; unmatched bases: 9. The CDR3 loop reads CASSYQGASRTEAFF. CDR3 DNA: TGTGCCAGCAGTTATCAGGGGGCCTCGAGAACTGAAGCTTTCTTT. Full variable domain (rest looked up from reference TRBV28 and TRBJ1-1): DVKVTQSSRYLVKRTGEKVFLECVQDMDHENMFWYRQDPGLGLRLIYFSYDVKMKEKGDIPEGYSVSREKKERFSLILESASTNQTSMYLCASSYQGASRTEAFFGQGTRLTVV.

This rearrangement joins TRBV24-1 to TRBJ1-1; a possible D gene is TRBD1 (5 bases). Germline V CDR1 and CDR2: KGHDR, SFDVKD. This CDR3 is 13 amino acids long. Trimming cost V 9 bases and J 0 bases, with 10 bases left between them. The CDR3 DNA is TGTGCCACCTCTGACAGTATGAACACTGAAGCTTTCTTT. Amino acid sequence: CATSDSMNTEAFF.

This clone was recorded once. The rearrangement links TRBV2 to TRBJ2-2, with 10 positions matching TRBD1. The V gene end was trimmed by 9 bases and the J gene end by 5 bases; junction bases not matched to a gene: 6. Germline V gene sequence: CDR1 SNHLY, CDR2 FYNNEI. There are 14 residues in the CDR3. CDR3 sequence (DNA): TGTGCCAGTCGACAGGGGGCAGGGACCGGGGAGCTGTTTTTT. Its translation: CASRQGAGTGELFF.

The chain couples TRBV6-6 to TRBJ1-1, with TRBD1 matching 8 bases. V lost 2 bases, J lost 4 bases, and 6 bases stayed unmatched. Germline V gene data show CDR1 as MNHNY and CDR2 as SVGAGI (reference sequence). This CDR3 region has 15 residues. CDR3 nucleotides: TGTGCCAGCAGTTACCTCGGACAGGGCGTCACTGAAGCTTTCTTT. Its translation is CASSYLGQGVTEAFF.

V and J are TRBV6-1 and TRBJ1-6, with D unresolved. The CDR3 is 18 residues long. Trimming left V 0 bases short and J 6 bases short, with 18 bases between. Germline lookup yields CDR1 MNHNS and CDR2 SASEGT. Here the CDR3 DNA reads TGTGCCAGCAGTGAAGCGCTCCCTAGCGAGGGAAGTAATTCACCCCTCCACTTT. Translated: CASSEALPSEGSNSPLHF.

This clone turned up a few times. This sequence joins TRBV3-1 (or the pseudogene TRBV3-2) and TRBJ1-1; the D gene is possibly TRBD1 (6 bases). Trimming cost V 1 base and J 4 bases, with 13 bases left between them. In germline, CDR1 is LGHDT, CDR2 YNNKEL (reference sequence). CDR3 length equals 15 residues. CDR3 loop: CASSQVSKGGTEAFF. For the CDR3, the DNA is TGTGCCAGCAGCCAAGTAAGTAAGGGGGGCACTGAAGCTTTCTTT.

The rearrangement links TRBV6-5 to TRBJ2-7; D unresolved. V was shortened by 2 bases and J by 6 bases, with 11 bases between the two germline ends. The CDR3 sequence is 13 residues long. Looked up from germline, CDR1 is MNHEY and CDR2 is SVGAGI. The CDR3 nucleotides are TGTGCCAGCAGTTACGGCTCCCAGGCCGAGCAGTACTTC. This gives the protein CASSYGSQAEQYF.